The 3 T cell receptor beta chains listed next were all sequenced from one sample in a study of shared clonotypes between healthy human individuals. Profiling relied on immunoSEQ multiplex PCR, and the TCRdb table lists in-frame clones only, not all of them. The data show a few million clones, roughly 92% seen once. Sequenced sample: naive CD4+ T cells sorted from blood. Subset indicated: CD45RA+ positively selected. These receptors all stem from a man aged 18 to 30 in good health.

This clone turned up a few times. In DNA form, the CDR3 reads TGTGCCAGCAGCCCGGGACTAGCGGGGGGTCAAGAGACCCAGTACTTC. It specifies CASSPGLAGGQETQYF. This chain connects TRBV7-6 to TRBJ2-5; 15 bases are shared with TRBD2. Germline CDR1 reads SGHVS; CDR2 reads FNYEAQ. This CDR3 has 16 amino acids. Trimming cost V 5 bases and J 2 bases; bases outside gene matches: 3. The complete variable domain, with remaining parts taken from reference TRBV7-6 and TRBJ2-5, reads GAGVSQSPRYKVTKRGQDVALRCDPISGHVSLYWYRQALGQGPEFLTYFNYEAQQDKSGLPNDRFSAERPEGSISTLTIQRTEQRDSAMYRCASSPGLAGGQETQYFGPGTRLLVL.

The genes are TRBV5-1 and TRBJ2-5, with TRBD2 identical over 9 bases. The end of the DNA fits TRBJ2-7 better, so the J call may be wrong. The germline CDR1 and CDR2 sequences are SGHRS and YFSETQ. The CDR3 sequence is 14 residues long. CDR3 amino acids: CASSLLAGAYEQYF. The CDR3 DNA sequence: TGCGCCAGCAGCTTACTAGCGGGCGCTTACGAGCAGTACTTC.

The chain carries TRBV6-5 and TRBJ2-3; TRBD1 is a possible D gene (7 bases). The V end lost 7 bases, the J end lost 2 bases, and 13 bases lay between the germline ends. CDR1 and CDR2 (germline): MNHEY, SVGAGI. The CDR3 is made up of 14 amino acids. The CDR3 sequence: CASTSEGATDTQYF. The CDR3 coding sequence is TGTGCCAGCACCTCGGAGGGGGCCACAGATACGCAGTATTTT.